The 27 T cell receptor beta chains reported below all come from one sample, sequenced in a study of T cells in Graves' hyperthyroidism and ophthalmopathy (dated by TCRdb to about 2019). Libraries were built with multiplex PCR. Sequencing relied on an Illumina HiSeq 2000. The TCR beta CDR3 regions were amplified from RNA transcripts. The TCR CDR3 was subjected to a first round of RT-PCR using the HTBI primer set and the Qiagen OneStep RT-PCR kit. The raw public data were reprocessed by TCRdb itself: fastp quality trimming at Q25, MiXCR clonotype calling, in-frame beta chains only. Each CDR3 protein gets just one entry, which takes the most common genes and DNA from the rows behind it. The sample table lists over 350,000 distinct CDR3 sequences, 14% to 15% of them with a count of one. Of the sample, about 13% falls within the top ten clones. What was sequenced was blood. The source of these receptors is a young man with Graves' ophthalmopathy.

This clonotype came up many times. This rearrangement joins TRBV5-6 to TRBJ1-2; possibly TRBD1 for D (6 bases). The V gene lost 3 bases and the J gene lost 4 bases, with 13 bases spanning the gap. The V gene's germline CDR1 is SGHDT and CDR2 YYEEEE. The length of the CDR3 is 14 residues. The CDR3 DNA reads TGTGCCAGCAGCTCCGGACAGCCGGTCTATGGCTACACCTTC. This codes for CASSSGQPVYGYTF.

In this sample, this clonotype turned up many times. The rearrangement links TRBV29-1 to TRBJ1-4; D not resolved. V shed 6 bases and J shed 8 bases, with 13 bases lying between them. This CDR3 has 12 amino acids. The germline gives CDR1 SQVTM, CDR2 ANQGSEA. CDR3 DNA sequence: TGCAGCGTCCTACACGGAGGGGAAAAACTGTTTTTT. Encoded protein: CSVLHGGEKLFF.

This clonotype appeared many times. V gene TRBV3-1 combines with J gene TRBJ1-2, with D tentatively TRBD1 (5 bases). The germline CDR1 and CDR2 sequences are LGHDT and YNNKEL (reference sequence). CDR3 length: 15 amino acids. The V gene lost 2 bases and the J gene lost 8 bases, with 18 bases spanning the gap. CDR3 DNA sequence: TGTGCCAGCAGCCAAACCGGGACTCACCCTTCGGGCTACACCTTC. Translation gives CASSQTGTHPSGYTF.

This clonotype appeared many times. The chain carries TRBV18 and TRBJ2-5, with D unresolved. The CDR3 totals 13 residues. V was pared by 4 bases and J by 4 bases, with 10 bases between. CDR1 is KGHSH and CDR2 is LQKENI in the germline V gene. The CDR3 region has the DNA TGTGCCAGCTCACTTCAAGTCGCAGAGACCCAGTACTTC. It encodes CASSLQVAETQYF.

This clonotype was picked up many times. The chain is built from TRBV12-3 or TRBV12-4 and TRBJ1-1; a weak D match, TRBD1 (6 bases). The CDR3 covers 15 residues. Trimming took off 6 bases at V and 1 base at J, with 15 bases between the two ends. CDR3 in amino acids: CASSPQGSTNTEAFF. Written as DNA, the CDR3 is TGTGCCAGCAGCCCTCAGGGGTCGACGAACACTGAAGCTTTCTTT.

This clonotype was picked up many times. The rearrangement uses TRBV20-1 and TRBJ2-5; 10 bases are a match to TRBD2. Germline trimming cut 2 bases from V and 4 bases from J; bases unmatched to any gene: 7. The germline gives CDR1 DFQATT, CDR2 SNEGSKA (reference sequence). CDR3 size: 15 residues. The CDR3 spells CSARLLAGARETQYF. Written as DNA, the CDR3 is TGCAGTGCTAGATTGCTAGCGGGAGCGAGAGAGACCCAGTACTTC.

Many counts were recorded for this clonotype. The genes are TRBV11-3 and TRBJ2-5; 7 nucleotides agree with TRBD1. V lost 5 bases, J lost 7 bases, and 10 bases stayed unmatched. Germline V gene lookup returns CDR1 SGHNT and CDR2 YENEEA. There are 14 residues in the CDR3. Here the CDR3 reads CASSQGTELWTQYF. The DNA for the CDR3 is TGTGCCAGCAGCCAGGGGACAGAACTGTGGACCCAGTACTTC.

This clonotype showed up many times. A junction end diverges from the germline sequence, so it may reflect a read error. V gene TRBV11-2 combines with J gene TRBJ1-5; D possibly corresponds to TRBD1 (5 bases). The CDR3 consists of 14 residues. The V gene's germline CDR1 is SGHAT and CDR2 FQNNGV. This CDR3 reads CASREGFGNQPQHF. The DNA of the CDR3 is TGTGCAAGCAGGGAAGGATTTGGCAATCAGCCCCAGCATTTT.

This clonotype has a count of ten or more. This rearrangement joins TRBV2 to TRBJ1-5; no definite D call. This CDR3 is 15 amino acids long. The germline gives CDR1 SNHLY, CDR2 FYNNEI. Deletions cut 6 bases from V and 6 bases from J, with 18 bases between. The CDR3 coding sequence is TGTGCCAGCAGCGCTCGCGCAGTCACAAGTCAGCCCCAGCATTTT. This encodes CASSARAVTSQPQHF.

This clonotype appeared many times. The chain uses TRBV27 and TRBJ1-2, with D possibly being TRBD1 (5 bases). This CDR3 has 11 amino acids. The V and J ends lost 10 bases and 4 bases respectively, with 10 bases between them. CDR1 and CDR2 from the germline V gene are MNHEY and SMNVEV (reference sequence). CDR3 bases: TGTGCCACCGCGGGGGGCTATGGCTACACCTTC. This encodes CATAGGYGYTF.

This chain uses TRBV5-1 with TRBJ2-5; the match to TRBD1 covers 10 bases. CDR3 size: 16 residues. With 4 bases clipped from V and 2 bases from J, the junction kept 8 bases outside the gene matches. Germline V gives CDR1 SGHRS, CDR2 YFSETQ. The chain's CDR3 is CASSPGTGVLQETQYF. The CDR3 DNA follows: TGCGCCAGCAGCCCGGGGACAGGGGTTCTACAAGAGACCCAGTACTTC. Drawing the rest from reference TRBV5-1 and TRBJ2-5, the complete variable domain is KAGVTQTPRYLIKTRGQQVTLSCSPISGHRSVSWYQQTPGQGLQFLFEYFSETQRNKGNFPGRFSGRQFSNSRSEMNVSTLELGDSALYLCASSPGTGVLQETQYFGPGTRLLVL.

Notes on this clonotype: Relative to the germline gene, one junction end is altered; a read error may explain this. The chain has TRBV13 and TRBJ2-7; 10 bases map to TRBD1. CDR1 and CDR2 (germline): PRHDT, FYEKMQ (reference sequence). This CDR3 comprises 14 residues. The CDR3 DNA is TGTGCCAGCAGCTCTAGGGACAGGGGCTACGAGCAGTGCTTC. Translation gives CASSSRDRGYEQCF.

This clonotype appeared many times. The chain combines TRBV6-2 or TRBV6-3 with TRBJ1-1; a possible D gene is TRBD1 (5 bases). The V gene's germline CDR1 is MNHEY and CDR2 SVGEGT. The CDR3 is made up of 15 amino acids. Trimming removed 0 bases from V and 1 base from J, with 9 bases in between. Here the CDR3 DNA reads TGTGCCAGCAGTTACTCCCTGGGACCGAACACTGAAGCTTTCTTT. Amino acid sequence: CASSYSLGPNTEAFF.

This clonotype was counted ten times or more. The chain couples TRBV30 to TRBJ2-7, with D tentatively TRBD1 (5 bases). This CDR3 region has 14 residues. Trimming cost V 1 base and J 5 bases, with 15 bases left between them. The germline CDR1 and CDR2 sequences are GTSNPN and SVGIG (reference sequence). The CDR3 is CAWSGWQGMDEQYF. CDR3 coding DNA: TGTGCCTGGAGTGGTTGGCAGGGTATGGACGAGCAGTACTTC.

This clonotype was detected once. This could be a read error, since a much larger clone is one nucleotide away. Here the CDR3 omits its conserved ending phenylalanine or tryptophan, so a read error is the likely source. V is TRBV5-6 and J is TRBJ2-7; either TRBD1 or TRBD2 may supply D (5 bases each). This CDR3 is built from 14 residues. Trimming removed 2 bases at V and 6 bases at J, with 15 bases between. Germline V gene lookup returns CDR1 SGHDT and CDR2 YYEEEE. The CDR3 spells CASSFGTASIEQYC. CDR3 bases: TGTGCCAGCAGCTTCGGGACGGCCTCCATCGAGCAGTACTGC.

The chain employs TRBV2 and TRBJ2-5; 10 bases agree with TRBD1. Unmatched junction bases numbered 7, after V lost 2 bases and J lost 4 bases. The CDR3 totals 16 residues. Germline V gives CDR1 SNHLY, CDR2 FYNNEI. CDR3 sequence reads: CASSETGTGAGETQYF. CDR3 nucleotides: TGTGCCAGCAGTGAAACAGGGACAGGGGCCGGAGAGACCCAGTACTTC.

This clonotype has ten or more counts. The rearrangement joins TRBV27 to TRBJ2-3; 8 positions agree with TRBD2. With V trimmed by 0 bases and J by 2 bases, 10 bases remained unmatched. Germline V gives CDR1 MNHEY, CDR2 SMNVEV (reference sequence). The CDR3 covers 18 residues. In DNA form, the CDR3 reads TGTGCCAGCAGTTTATCCGCCTTAGCGGGACTAATCACAGATACGCAGTATTTT. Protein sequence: CASSLSALAGLITDTQYF.

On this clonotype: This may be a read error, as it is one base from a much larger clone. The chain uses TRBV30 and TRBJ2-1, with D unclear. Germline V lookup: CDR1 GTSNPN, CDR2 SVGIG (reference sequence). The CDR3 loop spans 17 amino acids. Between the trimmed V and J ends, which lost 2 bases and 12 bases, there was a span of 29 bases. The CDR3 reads CAWSTPWARPSSWWQFF. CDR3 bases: TGTGCCTGGAGTACCCCCTGGGCTAGACCTTCCTCTTGGTGGCAGTTCTTC.

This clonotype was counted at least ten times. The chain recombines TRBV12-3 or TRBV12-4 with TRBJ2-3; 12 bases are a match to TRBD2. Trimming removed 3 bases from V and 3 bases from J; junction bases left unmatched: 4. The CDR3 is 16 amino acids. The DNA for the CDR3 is TGTGCCAGCAGTTTGACTAGCGGGAGAGGGACAGATACGCAGTATTTT. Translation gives CASSLTSGRGTDTQYF.

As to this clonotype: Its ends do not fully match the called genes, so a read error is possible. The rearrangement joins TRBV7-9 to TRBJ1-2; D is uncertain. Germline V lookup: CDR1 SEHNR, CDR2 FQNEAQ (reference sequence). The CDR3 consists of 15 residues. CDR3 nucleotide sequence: TGTGCCAGCAGCCATGACGTAGGGATCGTTTATGGCCACACCTTC. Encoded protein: CASSHDVGIVYGHTF.

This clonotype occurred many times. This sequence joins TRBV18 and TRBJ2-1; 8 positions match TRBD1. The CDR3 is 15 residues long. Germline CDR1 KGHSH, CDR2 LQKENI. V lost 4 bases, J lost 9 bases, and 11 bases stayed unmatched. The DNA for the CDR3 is TGTGCCAGCTCACAGGGACAGGTAATGTCTCCTGAGCAGTTCTTC. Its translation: CASSQGQVMSPEQFF.

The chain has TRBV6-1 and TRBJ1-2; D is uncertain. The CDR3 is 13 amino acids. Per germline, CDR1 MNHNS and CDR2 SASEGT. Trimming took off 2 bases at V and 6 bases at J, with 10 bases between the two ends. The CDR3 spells CASSERALDGYTF. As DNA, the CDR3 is TGTGCCAGCAGTGAAAGAGCTTTGGATGGCTACACCTTC.

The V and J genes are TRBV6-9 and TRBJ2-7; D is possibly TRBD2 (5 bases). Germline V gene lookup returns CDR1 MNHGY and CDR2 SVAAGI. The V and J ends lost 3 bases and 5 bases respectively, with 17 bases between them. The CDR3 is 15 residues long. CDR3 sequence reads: CASSYPSGMGHEQYF. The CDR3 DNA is TGTGCCAGCAGTTACCCATCCGGGATGGGCCACGAGCAGTACTTC.

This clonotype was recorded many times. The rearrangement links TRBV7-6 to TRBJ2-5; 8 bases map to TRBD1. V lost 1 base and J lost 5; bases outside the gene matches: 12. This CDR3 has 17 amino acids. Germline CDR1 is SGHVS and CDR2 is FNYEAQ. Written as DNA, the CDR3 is TGTGCCAGCAGCTTAGAAGCCGGGACAGGCACCAGGGAGACCCAGTACTTC. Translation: CASSLEAGTGTRETQYF.

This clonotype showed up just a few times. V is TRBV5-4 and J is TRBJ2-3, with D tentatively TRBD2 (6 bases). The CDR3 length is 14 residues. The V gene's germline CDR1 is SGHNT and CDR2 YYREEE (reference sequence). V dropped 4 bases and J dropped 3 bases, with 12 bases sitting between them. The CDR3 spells CASSPQEGTDTQYF. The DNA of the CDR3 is TGTGCCAGCAGCCCCCAGGAGGGGACAGATACGCAGTATTTT.

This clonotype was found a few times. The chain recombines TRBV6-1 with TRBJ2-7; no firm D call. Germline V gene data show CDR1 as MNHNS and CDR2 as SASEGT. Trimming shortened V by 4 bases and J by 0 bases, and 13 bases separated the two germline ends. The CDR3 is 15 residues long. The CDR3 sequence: CASSGGEQSSYEQYF. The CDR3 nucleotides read TGTGCCAGCAGTGGAGGAGAGCAATCCTCCTACGAGCAGTACTTC.

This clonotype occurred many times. CDR3 residues: CASSSSGRVYEQYF. For the CDR3, the DNA is TGTGCCAGCAGTTCAAGCGGGAGGGTTTACGAGCAGTACTTC. V gene TRBV6-1 combines with J gene TRBJ2-7; 10 bases align to TRBD2. Unmatched junction bases numbered 5, after V lost 5 bases and J lost 4 bases. Germline V gene lookup returns CDR1 MNHNS and CDR2 SASEGT. This CDR3 spans 14 amino acids.